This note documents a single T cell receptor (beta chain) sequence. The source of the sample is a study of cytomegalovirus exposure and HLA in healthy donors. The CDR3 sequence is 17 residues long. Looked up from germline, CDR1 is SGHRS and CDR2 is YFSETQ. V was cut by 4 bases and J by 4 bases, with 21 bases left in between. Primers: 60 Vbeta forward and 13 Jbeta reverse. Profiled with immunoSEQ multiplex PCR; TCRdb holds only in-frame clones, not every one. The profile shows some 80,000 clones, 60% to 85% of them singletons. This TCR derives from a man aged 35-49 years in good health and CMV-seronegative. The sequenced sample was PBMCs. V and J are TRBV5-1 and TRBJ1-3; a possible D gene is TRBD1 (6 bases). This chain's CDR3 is CASSVGPLGASGNTIYF. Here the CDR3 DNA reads TGCGCCAGCAGCGTAGGGCCCTTGGGGGCATCAGGAAACACCATATATTTT.